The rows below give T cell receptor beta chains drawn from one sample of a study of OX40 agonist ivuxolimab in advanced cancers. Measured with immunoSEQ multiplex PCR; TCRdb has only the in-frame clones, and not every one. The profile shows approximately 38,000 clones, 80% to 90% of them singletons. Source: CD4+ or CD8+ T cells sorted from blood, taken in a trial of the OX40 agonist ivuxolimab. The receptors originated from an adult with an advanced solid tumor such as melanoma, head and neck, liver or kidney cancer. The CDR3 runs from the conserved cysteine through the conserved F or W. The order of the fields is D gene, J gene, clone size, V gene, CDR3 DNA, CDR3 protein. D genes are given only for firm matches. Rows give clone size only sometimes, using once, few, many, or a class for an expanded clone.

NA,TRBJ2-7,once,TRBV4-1,TGCGCCAGCAGCCAAGATTGGAGGGCCGGTGGTGACGAGCAGTACTTC,CASSQDWRAGGDEQYF
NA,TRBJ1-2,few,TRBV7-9,TGTGCCAGCAGCGTGTGGGAATATGGCTACACCTTC,CASSVWEYGYTF
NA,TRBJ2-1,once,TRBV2,TGTGCCAGCAGTGAAATATTTAGCGACTCCTCCAATGAGCAGTTCTTC,CASSEIFSDSSNEQFF
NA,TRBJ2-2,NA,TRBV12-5,TGTGCTAGTGCTTTGGGCGGGGCGAACACCGGGGAGCTGTTTTTT,CASALGGANTGELFF
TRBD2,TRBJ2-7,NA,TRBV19,TGTGCCAGTAGTGCCAGCGGGACCCTCTACGAGCAGTACTTC,CASSASGTLYEQYF
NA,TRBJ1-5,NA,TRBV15,TGTGCCACCAGCTTGAGGGGGGTTCAGCCCCAGCATTTT,CATSLRGVQPQHF
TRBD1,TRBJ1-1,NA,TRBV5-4,TGTGCCAGCAGCCCTGACAGGGAGTCGGGAACTGAAGCTTTCTTT,CASSPDRESGTEAFF
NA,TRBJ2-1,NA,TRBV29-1,TGCAGCGCTCGGGGCCGGGATGAGCAGTTCTTC,CSARGRDEQFF
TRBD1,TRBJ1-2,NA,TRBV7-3,TGTGCCAGCAGCCCTCGGGGACAGGGGGACTATGGCTACACCTTC,CASSPRGQGDYGYTF
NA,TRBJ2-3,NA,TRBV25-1,TGTGCCAGCAGTGAGGTGCAAAAGGGACACTCGAGCACAGATACGCAGTATTTT,CASSEVQKGHSSTDTQYF
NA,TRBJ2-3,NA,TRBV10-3,TGTGCCATCAGTCGCGAAACAGGTACGCAGTATTTT,CAISRETGTQYF
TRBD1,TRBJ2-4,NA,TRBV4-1,TGCGCCAGCAGCCAAGAAGGGACAGGGCCGTACATTCAGTACTTC,CASSQEGTGPYIQYF
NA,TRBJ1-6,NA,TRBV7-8,TGTGCCAGCAGCCCCCAGGGCTCCTATAATTCACCCCTCCACTTT,CASSPQGSYNSPLHF
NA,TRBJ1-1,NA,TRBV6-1,TGTGCCAGTGAGAAGGGGGGTGACACTGAAGCTTTCTTT,CASEKGGDTEAFF
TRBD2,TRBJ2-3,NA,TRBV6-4,TGTGCCAGCAGAAGGACTAGCGGGAACACAGATACGCAGTATTTT,CASRRTSGNTDTQYF
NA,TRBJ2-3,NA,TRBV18,TGTGCCAGCTCACCAATTTCAGGGGGCACAGATACGCAGTATTTT,CASSPISGGTDTQYF